This entry concerns a single T cell receptor (beta chain). These data come from a study of shared clonotypes between healthy human individuals. CDR1 and CDR2 (germline): GTSNPN, SVGIG (reference sequence). The CDR3 totals 16 residues. Trimming took 0 bases from V and 3 from J, leaving 15 bases between them. Profiled with immunoSEQ multiplex PCR; TCRdb holds only in-frame clones, not every one. The profile shows roughly 1,500,000 clones, 95% to 99% of them singletons. The chain employs TRBV30 and TRBJ1-5; D is perhaps TRBD1 (6 bases). Sequencing input: naive CD4+ T cells sorted from blood. As for subset: CD45RA+ positively selected. This TCR came from a man younger than 45 in good health. This chain's CDR3 is CAWSVRGQILNQPQHF. The CDR3 DNA reads as TGTGCCTGGAGTGTACGAGGACAGATCCTCAATCAGCCCCAGCATTTT.